This entry lists 29 T cell receptor beta chains sequenced from one sample in a study of cytomegalovirus exposure and HLA in healthy donors. The PCR ran on 60 Vbeta and 13 Jbeta primers. Only in-frame clones appear in the TCRdb table, and some are missing; sequencing was by immunoSEQ multiplex PCR. The repertoire holds tens of thousands of clones, with over 60% as singletons. Specimen: PBMCs. Receptors originate from a man aged 40-55 years in good health and CMV-seropositive.

The chain recombines TRBV5-1 with TRBJ2-2; 10 nucleotides match TRBD2. The CDR3 length is 15 residues. V dropped 2 bases and J dropped 6; count of bases not matched to a gene: 4. Germline-derived CDR1 and CDR2 are SGHRS and YFSETQ. The CDR3 reads CASSFSLAGAGELFF. In DNA form, the CDR3 reads TGCGCCAGCAGCTTTAGTCTAGCGGGGGCCGGGGAGCTGTTTTTT.

V gene TRBV15 combines with J gene TRBJ2-7, with 10 nucleotides matching TRBD1. CDR3 length: 14 amino acids. The germline gives CDR1 LNHNV, CDR2 YYDKDF (reference sequence). V dropped 5 bases and J dropped 4; count of bases not matched to a gene: 5. Here the CDR3 reads CATSEGQGTYEQYF. CDR3 nucleotide sequence: TGTGCCACCAGCGAGGGACAGGGGACTTACGAGCAGTACTTC.

The CDR3 coding sequence is TGTGCCAGCAGCCCCAGACAGGGGGAAGGCTCTGAAGCTTTCTTT. Residues: CASSPRQGEGSEAFF. The V and J genes are TRBV9 and TRBJ1-1, with 9 bases identical to TRBD1. The germline V gene encodes CDR1 SGDLS and CDR2 YYNGEE. The V and J ends lost 4 bases and 6 bases, in that order; junction bases with no gene match: 10. CDR3 length equals 15 residues.

The chain recombines TRBV27 with TRBJ2-2; the match to TRBD2 covers 8 bases. V shed 1 base, J shed 6 bases, and the junction held 7 bases outside the gene matches. Germline CDR1 is MNHEY and CDR2 is SMNVEV (reference sequence). This CDR3 is 16 amino acids long. The CDR3 bases are TGTGCCAGCAGTTTATTTTTCGGGAGGGAGGCCGGGGAGCTGTTTTTT. The encoded protein is CASSLFFGREAGELFF.

This chain uses TRBV15 with TRBJ2-7; 9 bases are shared with TRBD2. The CDR3 has 16 amino acids. V was clipped by 7 bases and J by 4 bases; unmatched bases: 14. The germline CDR1 and CDR2 sequences are LNHNV and YYDKDF (reference sequence). This chain's CDR3 is CATTEGLAGVGYEQYF. DNA for the CDR3: TGTGCCACCACCGAAGGGTTAGCGGGGGTTGGATACGAGCAGTACTTC. The full variable domain, its missing parts supplied by reference TRBV15 and TRBJ2-7, is DAMVIQNPRYQVTQFGKPVTLSCSQTLNHNVMYWYQQKSSQAPKLLFHYYDKDFNNEADTPDNFQSRRPNTSFCFLDIRSPGLGDTAMYLCATTEGLAGVGYEQYFGPGTRLTVT.

CDR3 in amino acids: CASSTRTGLGEKLFF. In DNA form, the CDR3 reads TGTGCCAGCAGCACCCGGACAGGCCTGGGAGAAAAACTGTTTTTT. The chain joins TRBV6-1 to TRBJ1-4, with 7 bases fitting TRBD1. There are 15 residues in the CDR3. After removal of 6 bases from V and 8 bases from J, the junction contained 12 bases not matched to a gene. Germline CDR1 reads MNHNS; CDR2 reads SASEGT.

The chain links TRBV5-4 to TRBJ1-4; TRBD1 matches 9 bases. The trim removed 4 bases at V and 6 bases at J, leaving 10 bases unmatched. Per germline, CDR1 SGHNT and CDR2 YYREEE (reference sequence). CDR3 length: 16 amino acids. The CDR3 loop is CASSQPTGGPDEKLFF. CDR3 bases: TGTGCCAGCAGCCAGCCGACAGGGGGACCTGATGAAAAACTGTTTTTT.

A word on this clone: No DNA is shown, since the ends of the CDR3 on it are uncertain; the CDR3 is the one TCRdb lists. The genes are TRBV29-1 and TRBJ2-5; TRBD1 is taken as the D call from the table, unchecked against the DNA. CDR1 and CDR2 from the germline V gene are SQVTM and ANQGSEA. The CDR3 is 15 residues long, counting both termini. The chain's CDR3 is CSVGGGSRTGEMPYF.

V and J are TRBV27 and TRBJ1-2; unclear D gene. Germline CDR1 reads MNHEY; CDR2 reads SMNVEV (reference sequence). CDR3 length equals 15 residues. The V end was cut by 6 bases, the J end by 1 base, with 15 bases between. The CDR3 loop is CASSPRRVDNYGYTF. CDR3 nucleotides: TGTGCCAGCAGCCCCCGACGGGTCGATAACTATGGCTACACCTTC.

This chain links TRBV30 with TRBJ1-6, with a possible D match to TRBD1 (6 bases). This CDR3 is built from 18 residues. Germline V gene sequence: CDR1 GTSNPN, CDR2 SVGIG (reference sequence). The germline V and J ends were trimmed by 4 bases and 7 bases, with 26 bases remaining between them. CDR3 in DNA: TGTGCCTGGACCCCGATCGGTCGGGGGGCCCTCTCAAATTCACCCCTCCACTTT. This encodes CAWTPIGRGALSNSPLHF.

CDR3 protein: CASSAGGSSYNEQFF. In DNA form, the CDR3 reads TGCGCCAGCAGTGCGGGGGGGAGCTCCTACAATGAGCAGTTCTTC. The rearrangement uses TRBV10-2 and TRBJ2-1; 8 bases match TRBD2. The trim removed 4 bases at V and 0 bases at J, leaving 2 bases unmatched. The germline V gene has CDR1 WSHSY and CDR2 SAAADI. The CDR3 sequence is 15 residues long.

The gene calls are TRBV10-3 and TRBJ2-2; 8 positions agree with TRBD2. Germline V CDR1 and CDR2: ENHRY, SYGVKD. The CDR3 spans 13 residues. V lost 10 bases to trimming and J lost 5 bases; unmatched junction nucleotides: 6. CDR3 in DNA: TGTGCCACCAGCGGGAGAGAGACCGGGGAGCTGTTTTTT. It codes for CATSGRETGELFF.

Details on this clone: A read error may account for a junction end that differs from germline. The chain has TRBV28 and TRBJ1-1; D not certain. Germline V lookup: CDR1 MDHEN, CDR2 SYDVKM. The CDR3 is 12 residues long. CDR3 coding DNA: TGTGCCAGCAGTTCAGCGACCCGTTTCGGCCTCTTT. This gives the protein CASSSATRFGLF.

This clone was detected a few times. This sequence joins TRBV19 and TRBJ2-5; tentatively, D is TRBD2 (6 bases). The germline V and J ends were trimmed by 3 bases and 2 bases, with 19 bases remaining between them. The CDR3 length is 17 residues. Germline loops: CDR1 LNHDA, CDR2 SQIVND (reference sequence). The CDR3 loop is CASSIQDSGRGQETQYF. CDR3 DNA: TGTGCCAGTAGTATCCAAGACTCAGGTCGGGGGCAAGAGACCCAGTACTTC.

This clone qualifies as medium-sized. This chain uses TRBV7-9 with TRBJ1-5; unclear D gene. The V end was cut by 7 bases, the J end by 0 bases, with 7 bases between. The germline gives CDR1 SEHNR, CDR2 FQNEAQ (reference sequence). The CDR3 consists of 13 residues. CDR3 nucleotide sequence: TGTGCCAGCACTATAGATAGCAATCAGCCCCAGCATTTT. It specifies CASTIDSNQPQHF.

Regarding this clone: At one end, the junction sequence differs from germline, possibly due to a read error. The chain recombines TRBV27 with TRBJ2-2; 9 nucleotides match TRBD2. The CDR3 length is 16 residues. Germline lookup yields CDR1 MNHEY and CDR2 SMNVEV (reference sequence). This CDR3 reads CASSFLIAGDTGELFF. CDR3 DNA sequence: TGTGCCAGCAGTTTTTTAATAGCGGGAGACACTGGGGAGCTGTTTTTT.

The chain employs TRBV7-3 and TRBJ2-3; the match to TRBD1 covers 9 bases. The CDR3 consists of 16 residues. CDR1 and CDR2 from the germline V gene are SGHTA and FQGTGA. The trim removed 0 bases at V and 3 bases at J, leaving 4 bases unmatched. CDR3 sequence: CASSLTWTGATDTQYF. The CDR3 DNA sequence: TGTGCCAGCAGCTTAACCTGGACAGGGGCAACAGATACGCAGTATTTT.

The sample holds a few counts of this clone. The rearrangement joins TRBV19 to TRBJ2-1; D is possibly TRBD2 (7 bases). This CDR3 region has 16 residues. V lost 0 bases and J 9 bases, leaving 18 bases between the germline ends. Germline V gene sequence: CDR1 LNHDA, CDR2 SQIVND (reference sequence). The CDR3 bases are TGTGCCAGTAGTATAGAGTGGGGGGGCCCCGCGGGTGAGCAGTTCTTC. This sequence encodes CASSIEWGGPAGEQFF.

The chain employs TRBV6-1 and TRBJ1-2, with a weak D call TRBD1 (6 bases). The CDR3 contains 15 residues. V lost 0 bases and J lost 5, with 13 bases in between. The germline V gene encodes CDR1 MNHNS and CDR2 SASEGT. The CDR3 DNA is TGTGCCAGCAGTGAAGCAGGGGGAGGGAAGTATGGCTACACCTTC. Protein sequence: CASSEAGGGKYGYTF.

In its sample, this clone was seen a few times. The chain joins TRBV5-1 to TRBJ2-5, with 9 bases matching TRBD1. Germline V gene sequence: CDR1 SGHRS, CDR2 YFSETQ. CDR3 length: 14 amino acids. The J segment lost 5 bases and the V segment lost 6 bases, leaving 8 bases of the junction unmatched. Here the CDR3 DNA reads TGCGCCAGCACCCCCGGGACAGGGACTGAGACCCAGTACTTC. Translating it yields CASTPGTGTETQYF.

The chain combines TRBV5-6 with TRBJ2-2; TRBD1 matches 10 bases. CDR3 length: 15 residues. With V trimmed by 4 bases and J by 5 bases, 5 bases remained unmatched. Looked up from germline, CDR1 is SGHDT and CDR2 is YYEEEE. The CDR3 spells CASSRDRGGTGELFF. The CDR3 nucleotides are TGTGCCAGCAGCCGGGACAGGGGAGGAACCGGGGAGCTGTTTTTT.

The rearrangement joins TRBV20-1 to TRBJ1-2, with unresolved D. This CDR3 is built from 11 residues. Germline V gene sequence: CDR1 DFQATT, CDR2 SNEGSKA (reference sequence). V was shortened by 3 bases and J by 5 bases, with 7 bases between the two germline ends. The CDR3 loop reads CSASAGYGYTF. As DNA, the CDR3 is TGCAGTGCTAGTGCAGGTTATGGCTACACCTTC.

This clone has a count of ten or more. The chain employs TRBV6-6 and TRBJ1-6; unclear D gene. Per the germline V gene, CDR1 is MNHNY and CDR2 is SVGAGI (reference sequence). The length of the CDR3 is 13 residues. Between the trimmed V and J ends, which lost 7 bases and 8 bases, there was a span of 12 bases. CDR3 loop: CASTSGNHSPLHF. The CDR3, as DNA: TGTGCCAGCACGTCGGGTAATCATTCACCCCTCCACTTT.

The chain couples TRBV7-9 to TRBJ2-5; D may be TRBD1 (6 bases). This CDR3 region has 13 residues. Between the trimmed V and J ends, which lost 0 bases and 5 bases, there was a span of 7 bases. CDR1 SEHNR and CDR2 FQNEAQ come from the germline V gene (reference sequence). The CDR3 DNA is TGTGCCAGCAGCTTAGCGGGGGCGGAGACCCAGTACTTC. Translated: CASSLAGAETQYF.

This sequence joins TRBV4-1 and TRBJ2-7; 10 nucleotides agree with TRBD1. V lost 2 bases, J lost 0 bases, and 1 base stayed unmatched. The CDR3 spans 15 residues. Germline loops: CDR1 MGHRA, CDR2 YSYEKL. The CDR3 DNA reads TGCGCCAGCAGCCAATGGACAGGGGGCTCCTACGAGCAGTACTTC. The encoded protein is CASSQWTGGSYEQYF.

The J gene is TRBJ1-4, the V gene TRBV2; D uncertain. V lost 8 bases and J lost 10, with 17 bases in between. The length of the CDR3 is 13 residues. Germline V gene sequence: CDR1 SNHLY, CDR2 FYNNEI. CDR3 protein: CASGEGEMGKLFF. The CDR3, as DNA: TGTGCCAGCGGGGAGGGAGAAATGGGAAAACTGTTTTTT.

The chain links TRBV18 to TRBJ2-5, with D maybe TRBD1 (6 bases). This CDR3 spans 14 amino acids. Trimming took off 5 bases at V and 2 bases at J, with 12 bases between the two ends. Germline loops: CDR1 KGHSH, CDR2 LQKENI. CDR3 sequence reads: CASSAQTGQETQYF. CDR3 coding DNA: TGTGCCAGCTCAGCTCAAACAGGGCAAGAGACCCAGTACTTC.

In nucleotides, the CDR3 is TGTGCCAGCAGCTTAGTAAGGGGACAGGGCCAAGAGACCCAGTACTTC. Its protein is CASSLVRGQGQETQYF. The chain couples TRBV7-9 to TRBJ2-5, with TRBD1 identical over 9 bases. The J segment lost 1 base and the V segment lost 1 base, leaving 4 bases of the junction unmatched. Germline loops: CDR1 SEHNR, CDR2 FQNEAQ (reference sequence). The CDR3 is 16 residues long.

Concerning this clone: A junction boundary mismatches the germline segment, possibly from a read error. The chain recombines TRBV7-7 with TRBJ2-7; D call uncertain. Looked up from germline, CDR1 is SSHAT and CDR2 is FNYEAQ (reference sequence). The CDR3 runs to 14 residues. CDR3 DNA: TGTGCTAGCAGCTTAGAACGAGGTCCCTACGAGCAGTACTTC. Translation: CASSLERGPYEQYF. Full variable domain (remainder filled in from reference TRBV7-7 and TRBJ2-7): GAGVSQSPRYKVTKRGQDVTLRCDPISSHATLYWYQQALGQGPEFLTYFNYEAQPDKSGLPSDRFSAERPEGSISTLTIQRTEQRDSAMYRCASSLERGPYEQYFGPGTRLTVT.